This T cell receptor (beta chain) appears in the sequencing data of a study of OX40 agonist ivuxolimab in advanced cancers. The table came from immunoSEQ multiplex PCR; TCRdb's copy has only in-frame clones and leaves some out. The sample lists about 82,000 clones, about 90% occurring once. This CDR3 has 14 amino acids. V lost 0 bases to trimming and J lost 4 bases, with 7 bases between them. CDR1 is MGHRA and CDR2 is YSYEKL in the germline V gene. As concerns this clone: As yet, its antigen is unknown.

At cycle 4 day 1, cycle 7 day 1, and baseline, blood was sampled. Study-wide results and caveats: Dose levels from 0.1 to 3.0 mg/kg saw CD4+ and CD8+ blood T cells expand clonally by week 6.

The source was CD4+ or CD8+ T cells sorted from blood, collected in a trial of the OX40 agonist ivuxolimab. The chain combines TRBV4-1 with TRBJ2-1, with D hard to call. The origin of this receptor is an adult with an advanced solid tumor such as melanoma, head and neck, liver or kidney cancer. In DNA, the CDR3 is TGCGCCAGCAGCCAAGATAAATGGTACAATGAGCAGTTCTTC. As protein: CASSQDKWYNEQFF.